This T cell receptor beta chain was sequenced for a study of T-cell memory formation after mild COVID-19. Study results and limitations: Day 15 to 85 contractors were CD4/CD8 balanced; later expanders leaned CD4+.

The CDR3 length is 14 residues. Trimming shortened V by 6 bases and J by 1 base, and 14 bases separated the two germline ends. Germline V lookup: CDR1 SGHRS, CDR2 YFSETQ. Details on this clonotype: What it recognizes is unknown.

Constant-segment primers were used for 5'RACE, and the resulting TCR alpha and TCR beta cDNA libraries carried sample barcodes and UMIs. A single record per CDR3 protein comes from TCRdb applying MiXCR to the 5' RACE reads. In the table there are fewer than 650,000 distinct CDR3 sequences, roughly 22% of which are singletons. This clonotype was sampled from an adult woman who had mild COVID-19 (a few samples of this study predate the infection). Cell type and time point are not known. V gene TRBV5-1 combines with J gene TRBJ2-7; tentatively, D is TRBD2 (6 bases). What was sequenced was PBMCs or a T cell subset sorted from them (not recorded which). The CDR3 protein is CASKDVGSSYEQYF. The CDR3 nucleotides are TGCGCCAGCAAGGACGTCGGGAGTTCCTACGAGCAGTACTTC.